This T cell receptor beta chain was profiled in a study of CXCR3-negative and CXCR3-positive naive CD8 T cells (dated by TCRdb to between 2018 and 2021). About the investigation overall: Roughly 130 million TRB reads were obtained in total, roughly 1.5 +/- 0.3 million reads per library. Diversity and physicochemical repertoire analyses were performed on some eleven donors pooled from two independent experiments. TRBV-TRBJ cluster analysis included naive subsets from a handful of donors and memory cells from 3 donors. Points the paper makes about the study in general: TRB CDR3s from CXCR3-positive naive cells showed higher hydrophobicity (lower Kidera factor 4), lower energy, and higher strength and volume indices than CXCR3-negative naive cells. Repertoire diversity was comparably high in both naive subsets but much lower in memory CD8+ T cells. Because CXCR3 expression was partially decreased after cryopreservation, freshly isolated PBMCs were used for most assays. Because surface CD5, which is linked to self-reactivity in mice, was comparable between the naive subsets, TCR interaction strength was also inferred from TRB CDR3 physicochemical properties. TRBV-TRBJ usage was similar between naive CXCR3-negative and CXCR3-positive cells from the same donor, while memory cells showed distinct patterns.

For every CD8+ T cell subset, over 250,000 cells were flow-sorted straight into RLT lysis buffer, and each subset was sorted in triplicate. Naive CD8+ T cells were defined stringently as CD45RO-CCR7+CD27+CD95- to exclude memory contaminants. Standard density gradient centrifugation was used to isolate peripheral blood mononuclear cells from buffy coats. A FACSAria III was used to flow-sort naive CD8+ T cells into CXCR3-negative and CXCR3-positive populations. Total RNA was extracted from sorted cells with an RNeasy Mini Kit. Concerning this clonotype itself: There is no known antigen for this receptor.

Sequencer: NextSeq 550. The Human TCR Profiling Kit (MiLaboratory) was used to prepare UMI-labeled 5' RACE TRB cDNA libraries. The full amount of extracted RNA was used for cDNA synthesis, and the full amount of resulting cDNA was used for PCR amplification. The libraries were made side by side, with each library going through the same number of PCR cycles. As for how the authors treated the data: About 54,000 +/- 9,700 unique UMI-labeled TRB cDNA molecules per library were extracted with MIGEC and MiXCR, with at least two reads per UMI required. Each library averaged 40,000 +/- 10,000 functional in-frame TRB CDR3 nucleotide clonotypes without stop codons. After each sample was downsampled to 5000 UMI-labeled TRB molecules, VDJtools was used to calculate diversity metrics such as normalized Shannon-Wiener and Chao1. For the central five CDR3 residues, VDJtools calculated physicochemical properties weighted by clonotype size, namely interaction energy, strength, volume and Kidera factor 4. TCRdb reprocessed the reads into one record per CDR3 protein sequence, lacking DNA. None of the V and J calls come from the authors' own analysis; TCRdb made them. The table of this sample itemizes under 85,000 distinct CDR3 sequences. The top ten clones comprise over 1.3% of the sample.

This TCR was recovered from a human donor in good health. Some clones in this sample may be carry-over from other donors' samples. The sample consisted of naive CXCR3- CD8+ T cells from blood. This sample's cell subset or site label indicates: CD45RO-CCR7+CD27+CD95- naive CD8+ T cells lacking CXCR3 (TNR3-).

The CDR3 protein is CSARVPGRNTEAFF. The chain joins TRBV20-1 to TRBJ1-1; TCRdb calls TRBD1, which cannot be checked without DNA. The CDR3 contains 14 residues, cysteine and phenylalanine counted. No DNA has been recorded. The germline V gene (reference sequence) gives CDR1 as DFQATT and CDR2 as SNEGSKA.